This TCR beta chain was sequenced during a study of CD8+CD57+ T cells in acquired aplastic anemia. Study-level background: Mean DNA quantity obtained from sorted CD4+ and CD8+ cells was about 3 ug. Findings of the study overall: Any difference that existed in CD8+ Simpson's diversity between patients and controls was not significant. Roughly 30 CD8+ CDR3 sequences occurred in both the patients and the controls.

In germline, CDR1 is LNHDA, CDR2 SQIVND (reference sequence). This CDR3 has 13 residues. The ends lost 6 bases at V and 14 bases at J; junction bases unmatched: 12. Of note for this clonotype: The antigen is not known.

Investigators profiled TCR beta VDJ and CDR3 from genomic DNA template. From the reads, TCRdb called clonotypes with MiXCR, one entry per CDR3 protein. The sample consists of roughly 180,000 distinct CDR3 sequences, less than 65% of them appearing once. V usage is TRBV19 and J usage is TRBJ1-5, with 8 positions matching TRBD1. This sequence was found in a human donor with severe aplastic anemia or a healthy control (not recorded which). The specimen was sorted CD4+, CD8+, or CD8+CD57+ T cells (not recorded which) from PBMCs. CDR3 bases: TGTGCCAGTAGCCATCAGGGGGCAGCCTACGAGCATTTT. Translation gives CASSHQGAAYEHF.